This TCR beta chain was documented in a study of blood T cell repertoires in COVID-19. Background on the study: The cDNA or gDNA used as material had been derived from T cells, B-cell-depleted T cells, or PBMCs.

Original handling: Estimation of nucleated cell counts was performed using reference gene primer amplification. TCRdb's copy holds only in-frame clones and misses some; the assay was immunoSEQ multiplex PCR. That table supplies the V and J calls and clone size; D and trimming were determined from the DNA. Among about 330,000 clones listed, roughly 87% were seen once. The ends were cut back, 2 bases at V and 2 bases at J, with 13 bases in the middle. Germline lookup yields CDR1 MNHNS and CDR2 SASEGT. This CDR3 spans 16 amino acids. The chain links TRBV6-1 to TRBJ1-5; D is uncertain. This clonotype originated in a woman aged 30 to 39 who had recovered from COVID-19. Sequences were obtained from PBMCs or T cells enriched from blood (not recorded which). CDR3 DNA sequence: TGTGCCAGCAGTGAATATCGCGGCCCGGGCAATCAGCCCCAGCATTTT. Its translation is CASSEYRGPGNQPQHF.